This T cell receptor beta chain was sequenced in a study of tumor-infiltrating lymphocytes in oesophageal squamous cell carcinoma. TCRdb independently ran MiXCR on the PCR reads; one entry per CDR3 protein. Counted here are some 15,000 distinct CDR3 sequences, over 40% occurring once; the ten biggest clones make up 40% to 50%. The CDR3 is 15 amino acids. CDR1 is DFQATT and CDR2 is SNEGSKA in the germline V gene (reference sequence). The chain uses TRBV20-1 and TRBJ2-6; 7 bases are a match to TRBD1. The DNA end favors TRBJ2-7, so the J call may be wrong. This TCR was sampled from a male donor with esophageal squamous cell carcinoma. Sequenced: blood. The CDR3 DNA reads as TGCAGTGCTAGAGATCGGGACAGAACCTACAATGAGCAGTACTTC. This codes for CSARDRDRTYNEQYF.